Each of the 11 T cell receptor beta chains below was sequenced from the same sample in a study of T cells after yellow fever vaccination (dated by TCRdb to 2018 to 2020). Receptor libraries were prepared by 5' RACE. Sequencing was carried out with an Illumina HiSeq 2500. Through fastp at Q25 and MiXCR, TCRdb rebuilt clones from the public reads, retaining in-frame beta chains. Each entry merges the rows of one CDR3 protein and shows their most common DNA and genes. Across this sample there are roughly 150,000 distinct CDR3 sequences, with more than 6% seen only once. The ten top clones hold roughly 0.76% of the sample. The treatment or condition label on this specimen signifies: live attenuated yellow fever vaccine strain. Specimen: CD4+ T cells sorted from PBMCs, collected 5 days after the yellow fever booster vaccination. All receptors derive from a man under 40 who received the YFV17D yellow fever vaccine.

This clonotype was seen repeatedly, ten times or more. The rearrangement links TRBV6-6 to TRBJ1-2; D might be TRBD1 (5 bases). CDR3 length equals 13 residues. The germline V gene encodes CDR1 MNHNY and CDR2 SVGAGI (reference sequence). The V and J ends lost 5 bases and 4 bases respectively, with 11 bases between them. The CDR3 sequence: CASSPGTVYGYTF. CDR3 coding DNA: TGTGCCAGCAGTCCCGGGACGGTCTATGGCTACACCTTC.

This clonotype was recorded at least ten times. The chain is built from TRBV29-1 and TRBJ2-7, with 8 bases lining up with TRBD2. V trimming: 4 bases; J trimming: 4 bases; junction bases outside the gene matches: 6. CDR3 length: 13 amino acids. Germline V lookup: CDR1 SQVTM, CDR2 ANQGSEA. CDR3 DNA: TGCAGCGTTGGAGCGGGAGCCCTATACGAGCAGTACTTC. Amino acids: CSVGAGALYEQYF.

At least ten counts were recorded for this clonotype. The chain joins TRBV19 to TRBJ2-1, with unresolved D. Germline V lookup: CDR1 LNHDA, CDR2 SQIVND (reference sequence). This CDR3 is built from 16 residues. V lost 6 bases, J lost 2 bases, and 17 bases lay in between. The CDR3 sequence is CASRPTRSGPYNEQFF. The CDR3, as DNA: TGTGCCAGTAGGCCCACGCGGAGTGGGCCCTACAATGAGCAGTTCTTC.

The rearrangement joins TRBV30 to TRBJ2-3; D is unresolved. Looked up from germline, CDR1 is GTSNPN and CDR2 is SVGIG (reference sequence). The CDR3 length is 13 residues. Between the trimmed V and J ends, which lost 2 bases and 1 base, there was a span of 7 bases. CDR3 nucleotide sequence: TGTGCCTGGAGTTGGAGCGGCACAGATACGCAGTATTTT. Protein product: CAWSWSGTDTQYF.

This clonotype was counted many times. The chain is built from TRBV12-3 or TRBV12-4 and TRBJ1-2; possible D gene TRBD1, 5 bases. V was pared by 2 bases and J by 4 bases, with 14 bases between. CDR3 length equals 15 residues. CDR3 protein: CASSLSSGLLYGYTF. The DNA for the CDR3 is TGTGCCAGCAGTTTATCCTCAGGGCTTCTCTATGGCTACACCTTC.

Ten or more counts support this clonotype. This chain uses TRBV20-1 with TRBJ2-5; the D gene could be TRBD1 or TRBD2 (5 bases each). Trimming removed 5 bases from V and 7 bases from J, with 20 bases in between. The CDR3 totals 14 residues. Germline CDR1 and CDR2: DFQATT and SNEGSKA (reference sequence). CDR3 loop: CSAAGTQRARTQYF. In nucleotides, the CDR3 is TGCAGTGCTGCCGGGACCCAAAGGGCCCGGACCCAGTACTTC.

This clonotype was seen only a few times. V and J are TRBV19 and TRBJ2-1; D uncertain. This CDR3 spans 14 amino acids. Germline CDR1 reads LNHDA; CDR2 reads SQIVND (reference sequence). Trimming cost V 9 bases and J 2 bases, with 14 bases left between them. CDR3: CASSIAPPYNEQFF. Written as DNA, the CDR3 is TGTGCCAGCTCCATCGCTCCGCCCTACAATGAGCAGTTCTTC.

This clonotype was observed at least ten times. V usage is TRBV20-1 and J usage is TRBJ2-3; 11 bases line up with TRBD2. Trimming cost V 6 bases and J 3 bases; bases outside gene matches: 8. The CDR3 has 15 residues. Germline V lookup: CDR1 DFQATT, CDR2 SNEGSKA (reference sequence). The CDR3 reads CSAIPPSGRTDTQYF. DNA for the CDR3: TGCAGTGCAATACCGCCTAGCGGGAGGACAGATACGCAGTATTTT.

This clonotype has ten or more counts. The CDR3 spells CASGGTGAGNEQFF. The CDR3 DNA reads TGTGCCAGCGGGGGGACAGGGGCGGGTAATGAGCAGTTCTTC. The rearrangement uses TRBV25-1 and TRBJ2-1; TRBD1 matches 10 bases. Germline CDR1 reads MGHDK; CDR2 reads SYGVNS. J lost 7 bases, V lost 8 bases, and 8 bases had no gene match. The CDR3 contains 14 residues.

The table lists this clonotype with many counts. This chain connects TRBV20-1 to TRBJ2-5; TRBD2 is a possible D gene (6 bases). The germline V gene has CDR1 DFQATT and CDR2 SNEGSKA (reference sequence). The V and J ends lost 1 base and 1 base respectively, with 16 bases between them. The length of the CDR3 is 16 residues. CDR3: CSARGVAAKTQETQYF. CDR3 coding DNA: TGCAGTGCTAGAGGGGTAGCGGCCAAGACCCAAGAGACCCAGTACTTC.

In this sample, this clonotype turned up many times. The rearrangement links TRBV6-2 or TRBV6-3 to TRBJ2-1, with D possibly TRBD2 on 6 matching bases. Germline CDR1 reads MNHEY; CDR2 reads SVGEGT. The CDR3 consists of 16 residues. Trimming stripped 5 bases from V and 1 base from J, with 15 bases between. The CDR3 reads CASSNLTSTSYNEQFF. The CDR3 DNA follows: TGTGCCAGCAGTAACCTAACTAGCACTTCCTACAATGAGCAGTTCTTC.